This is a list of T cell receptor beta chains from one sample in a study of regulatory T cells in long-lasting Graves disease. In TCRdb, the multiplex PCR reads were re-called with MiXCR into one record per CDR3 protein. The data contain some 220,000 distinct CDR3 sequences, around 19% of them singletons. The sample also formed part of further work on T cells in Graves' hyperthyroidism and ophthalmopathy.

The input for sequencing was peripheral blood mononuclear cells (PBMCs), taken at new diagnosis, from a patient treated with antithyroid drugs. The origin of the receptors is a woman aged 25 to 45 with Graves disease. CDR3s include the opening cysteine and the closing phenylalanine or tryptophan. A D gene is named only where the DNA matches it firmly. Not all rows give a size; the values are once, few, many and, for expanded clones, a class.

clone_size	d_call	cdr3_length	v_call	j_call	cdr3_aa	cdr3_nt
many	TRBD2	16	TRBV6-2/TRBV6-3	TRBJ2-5	CASSAQRGAFGVTQYF	TGTGCCAGCAGTGCCCAGCGGGGGGCCTTCGGCGTGACCCAGTACTTC
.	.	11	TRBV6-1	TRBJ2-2	CASRLNGELFF	TGTGCCAGCAGATTAAACGGGGAGCTGTTTTTT
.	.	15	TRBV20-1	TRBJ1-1	CSARDYAGGGTEAFF	TGCAGTGCTAGAGATTACGCGGGGGGGGGCACTGAAGCTTTCTTT
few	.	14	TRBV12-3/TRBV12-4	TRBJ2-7	CASSRGGQFYEQYF	TGTGCCAGCAGTCGAGGTGGACAGTTCTACGAGCAGTACTTC
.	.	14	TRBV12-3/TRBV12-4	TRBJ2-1	CASSLYGGLSEQFF	TGTGCCAGCAGTTTGTATGGGGGCCTCAGTGAGCAGTTCTTC
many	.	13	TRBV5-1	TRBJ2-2	CASSHGDTGELFF	TGCGCCAGCAGTCATGGCGACACCGGGGAGCTGTTTTTT
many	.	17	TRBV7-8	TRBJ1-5	CASSPSRSGGGNQPQHF	TGTGCCAGCAGCCCTAGTAGGAGTGGAGGGGGGAATCAGCCCCAGCATTTT
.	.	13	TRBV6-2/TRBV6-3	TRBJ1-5	CASGEVLNQPQHF	TGTGCCAGTGGAGAGGTTTTGAATCAGCCCCAGCATTTT
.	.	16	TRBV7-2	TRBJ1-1	CASSKPPTGRATEAFF	TGTGCCAGCAGTAAACCCCCTACAGGTAGGGCAACTGAAGCTTTCTTT
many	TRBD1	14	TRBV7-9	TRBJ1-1	CASSLVGQGPSAFF	TGTGCCAGCAGCTTAGTCGGACAGGGTCCGTCAGCTTTCTTT
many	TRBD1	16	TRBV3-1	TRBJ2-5	CAAISNRGQGQETQYF	TGTGCCGCCATTTCGAACCGGGGACAGGGGCAAGAGACCCAGTACTTC
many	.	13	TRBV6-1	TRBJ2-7	CASSANQYYEQYF	TGTGCCAGCAGTGCAAACCAATACTACGAGCAGTACTTC
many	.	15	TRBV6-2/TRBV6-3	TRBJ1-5	CASSYSIGGNQPQHF	TGTGCCAGCAGTTACTCCATTGGGGGGAATCAGCCCCAGCATTTT
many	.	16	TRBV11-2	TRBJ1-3	CASSSSLGKSGNTIYF	TGTGCCAGCAGCTCTTCCCTGGGGAAAAGTGGAAACACCATATATTTT
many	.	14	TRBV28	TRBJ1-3	CASSLLVSGNTIYF	TGTGCCAGCAGTTTGCTAGTCTCTGGAAACACCATATATTTT
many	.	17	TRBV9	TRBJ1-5	CASSVGAGDYSNQPQHF	TGTGCCAGCAGCGTAGGGGCAGGGGACTATAGCAATCAGCCCCAGCATTTT
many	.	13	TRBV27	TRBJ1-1	CASSLLGVPEAFF	TGTGCCAGCAGTTTATTGGGTGTTCCTGAAGCTTTCTTT
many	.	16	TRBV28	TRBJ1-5	CASSLTRTEARQPQHF	TGTGCCAGCAGTTTAACGAGGACAGAGGCCCGGCAGCCCCAGCATTTT
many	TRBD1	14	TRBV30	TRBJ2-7	CAWSWGTGIYEQYF	TGTGCCTGGAGTTGGGGGACAGGTATCTACGAGCAGTACTTC
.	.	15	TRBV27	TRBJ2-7	CASSLFYDRGYEQYF	TGTGCCAGCAGTCTCTTTTACGACAGAGGCTACGAGCAGTACTTC
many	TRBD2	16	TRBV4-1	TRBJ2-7	CASSQDRSGGAWEQYF	TGCGCCAGCAGCCAAGATCGCAGCGGGGGGGCTTGGGAGCAGTACTTC
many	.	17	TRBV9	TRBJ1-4	CASSGEGAGLFNEKLFF	TGTGCCAGCAGCGGCGAAGGGGCAGGGCTATTTAATGAAAAACTGTTTTTT
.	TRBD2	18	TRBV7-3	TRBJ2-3	CASSLKPGGAGGTDTQYF	TGTGCCAGCAGCTTAAAGCCCGGCGGAGCGGGGGGCACAGATACGCAGTATTTT
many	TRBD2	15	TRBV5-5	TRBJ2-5	CASSLGGGAIETQYF	TGTGCCAGCAGCTTGGGCGGGGGGGCCATCGAGACCCAGTACTTC
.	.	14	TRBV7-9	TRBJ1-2	CASSLDTINYGYTF	TGTGCCAGCAGCCTTGACACGATCAACTATGGCTACACCTTC
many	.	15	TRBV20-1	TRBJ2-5	CSASGTTRGRETQYF	TGCAGTGCTAGTGGCACTACTCGGGGGAGAGAGACCCAGTACTTC
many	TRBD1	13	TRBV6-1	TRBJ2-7	CASHRGRDYEQYF	TGTGCCAGTCACAGGGGGCGAGACTACGAGCAGTACTTC
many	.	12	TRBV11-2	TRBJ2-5	CASSDSAVTQYF	TGTGCCAGCAGTGATAGCGCGGTGACCCAGTACTTC
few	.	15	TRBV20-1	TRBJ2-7	CSARDVAEASYEQYF	TGCAGTGCTAGAGATGTAGCGGAGGCTAGCTACGAGCAGTACTTC
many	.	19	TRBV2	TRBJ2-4	CASSEEAERGRKAKNIQYF	TGTGCCAGCAGTGAGGAAGCGGAGAGGGGTCGAAAAGCCAAAAACATTCAGTACTTC
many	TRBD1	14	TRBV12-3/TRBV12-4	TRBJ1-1	CASAPTGGPTEAFF	TGTGCCAGTGCTCCGACAGGGGGCCCCACTGAAGCTTTCTTT
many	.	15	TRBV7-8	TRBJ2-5	CASRSGGAPKETQYF	TGTGCCAGCAGGTCCGGGGGTGCCCCCAAAGAGACCCAGTACTTC
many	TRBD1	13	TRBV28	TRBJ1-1	CASLSGGNTEAFF	TGTGCCAGCCTATCAGGGGGCAACACTGAAGCTTTCTTT
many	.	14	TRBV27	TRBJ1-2	CASLGHAPNYGYTF	TGTGCCAGCCTCGGTCACGCACCTAACTATGGCTACACCTTC
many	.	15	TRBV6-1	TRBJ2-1	CASSEAGLAYNEQFF	TGTGCCAGCAGTGAAGCGGGACTGGCTTACAATGAGCAGTTCTTC
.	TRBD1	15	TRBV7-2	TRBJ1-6	CASSTYIGGGIALHF	TGTGCCAGCAGCACTTATATAGGGGGCGGGATAGCCCTCCACTTT
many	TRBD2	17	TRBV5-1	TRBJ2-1	CASSPGLAGAQYNEQFF	TGCGCCAGCAGCCCAGGACTAGCGGGAGCCCAGTACAATGAGCAGTTCTTC
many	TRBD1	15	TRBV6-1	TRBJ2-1	CASSPGQSSYNEQFF	TGTGCCAGCAGCCCGGGACAGAGCTCCTACAATGAGCAGTTCTTC
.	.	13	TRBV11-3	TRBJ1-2	CASSHGTPYGYTF	TGTGCCAGCAGCCATGGGACACCGTATGGCTACACCTTC
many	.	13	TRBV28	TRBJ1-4	CASTSGSQEKLFF	TGTGCCAGCACCTCCGGGTCTCAGGAAAAACTGTTTTTT
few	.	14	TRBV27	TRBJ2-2	CASSSHGNTGELFF	TGTGCCAGCAGCTCACATGGCAACACCGGGGAGCTGTTTTTT
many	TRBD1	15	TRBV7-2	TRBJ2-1	CASSLAGTGGPEQFF	TGTGCCAGCAGCTTAGCCGGGACAGGGGGCCCCGAGCAGTTCTTC
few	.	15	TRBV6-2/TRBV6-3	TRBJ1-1	CASSPFGTVNTEAFF	TGTGCCAGCAGTCCTTTCGGTACAGTGAACACTGAAGCTTTCTTT
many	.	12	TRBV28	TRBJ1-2	CASSPDKSGYTF	TGTGCCAGCAGTCCCGACAAGAGCGGCTACACCTTC
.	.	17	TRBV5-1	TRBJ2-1	CASRLGPGAPGDNEQFF	TGCGCCAGCAGATTGGGGCCGGGAGCCCCGGGGGACAATGAGCAGTTCTTC
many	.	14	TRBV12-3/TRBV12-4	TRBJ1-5	CASSSPVSNQPQHF	TGTGCCAGCAGTTCTCCGGTTAGCAATCAGCCCCAGCATTTT
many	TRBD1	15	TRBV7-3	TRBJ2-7	CASSLRGTGPYEQYF	TGTGCCAGCAGCTTAAGGGGGACAGGTCCCTACGAGCAGTACTTC